These 31 T cell receptor beta chains share one sample of origin, sequenced in a study of cytomegalovirus exposure and HLA in healthy donors. Amplification used 60 Vbeta primers and 13 Jbeta primers. Profiled with immunoSEQ multiplex PCR; TCRdb holds only in-frame clones, not every one. This specimen shows about 55,000 clones; the ten leading clones hold around 9%. Specimen: PBMCs. The receptors come from a man in his fifties in good health and CMV-seropositive.

The chain couples TRBV19 to TRBJ1-5; 10 bases line up with TRBD1. J was trimmed by 4 bases and V by 6 bases; bases with no gene match: 3. In germline, CDR1 is LNHDA, CDR2 SQIVND (reference sequence). CDR3 size: 14 residues. As DNA, the CDR3 is TGTGCCAGTAGCGGGACAGGGGTTAATCAGCCCCAGCATTTT. It encodes CASSGTGVNQPQHF.

CDR3 DNA: TGTGCCAGCAGTTACTCGGTCATAGGGGATTCACCCCTCCACTTT. Its translation is CASSYSVIGDSPLHF. The genes are TRBV6-5 and TRBJ1-6, with TRBD1 as a possible D gene (5 bases). Trimming cost V 0 bases and J 8 bases, with 11 bases left between them. Germline loops: CDR1 MNHEY, CDR2 SVGAGI. There are 15 residues in the CDR3.

The chain couples TRBV20-1 to TRBJ2-3, with no clear D. This CDR3 region has 11 residues. CDR1 and CDR2 from the germline V gene are DFQATT and SNEGSKA (reference sequence). The V gene lost 2 bases and the J gene lost 5 bases, with 5 bases spanning the gap. The CDR3 loop reads CSARIVDTQYF. DNA for the CDR3: TGCAGTGCTAGAATCGTAGATACGCAGTATTTT.

This chain links TRBV2 with TRBJ2-7; no clear D gene. The CDR3 spans 13 residues. Trimming took 3 bases from V and 3 from J, leaving 9 bases between them. Germline V gene data show CDR1 as SNHLY and CDR2 as FYNNEI. The CDR3 loop is CASSESLSYEQYF. In DNA form, the CDR3 reads TGTGCCAGCAGTGAGTCTCTAAGCTACGAGCAGTACTTC.

The chain uses TRBV7-2 and TRBJ2-3; 8 bases match TRBD2. Germline values: CDR1 SGHTA, CDR2 FQGNSA. The length of the CDR3 is 15 residues. Trimming at V came to 0 bases and at J to 1 base, leaving 0 bases not matched to a gene. CDR3 loop: CASSLAAGGTDTQYF. Here the CDR3 DNA reads TGTGCCAGCAGCTTAGCAGCGGGAGGCACAGATACGCAGTATTTT.

Note on this clone: The junction departs from germline at one end; a sequencing error may be responsible. V gene TRBV5-1 combines with J gene TRBJ2-3; 7 positions match TRBD2. The CDR3 is made up of 14 amino acids. Germline CDR1 reads SGHRS; CDR2 reads YFSETQ. The CDR3 sequence: CASTLGGVTDKQYF. The CDR3 region has the DNA TGCGCCAGCACCCTGGGGGGGGTCACAGATAAGCAGTATTTT.

The chain has TRBV11-1 and TRBJ2-7; possible D gene TRBD1, 6 bases. The CDR3 is made up of 15 amino acids. Looked up from germline, CDR1 is SGHAT and CDR2 is FQDESV (reference sequence). Trimming pared 5 bases from V and 2 bases from J, leaving 16 bases between. In DNA form, the CDR3 reads TGTGCCAGCAGCAGCCGGGACACTCGCGCCTACGAGCAGTACTTC. The encoded protein is CASSSRDTRAYEQYF.

The chain couples TRBV9 to TRBJ2-5, with D possibly matching TRBD2 (7 bases). Germline-derived CDR1 and CDR2 are SGDLS and YYNGEE. The CDR3 spans 15 residues. V was pared by 0 bases and J by 5 bases, with 14 bases between. CDR3 in DNA: TGTGCCAGCAGCGTAGAGGGGGGGCTAGGGGAGACCCAGTACTTC. It is translated as CASSVEGGLGETQYF.

CDR3 sequence (DNA): TGTGCCTGGAGTCCAGGGGGCGCGGGAAACACCATATATTTT. The encoded protein is CAWSPGGAGNTIYF. This sequence joins TRBV30 and TRBJ1-3, with 8 bases identical to TRBD1. Losses at the gene ends were 2 bases for V and 4 bases for J; bases not matched to a gene: 4. This CDR3 is 14 amino acids long. CDR1 is GTSNPN and CDR2 is SVGIG in the germline V gene (reference sequence). Using reference TRBV30 and TRBJ1-3 for the parts outside the CDR3, the full variable domain is SQTIHQWPATLVQPVGSPLSLECTVEGTSNPNLYWYRQAAGRGLQLLFYSVGIGQISSEVPQNLSASRPQDRQFILSSKKLLLSDSGFYLCAWSPGGAGNTIYFGEGSWLTVV.

The chain links TRBV4-2 to TRBJ2-2, with 11 bases identical to TRBD2. The ends lost 0 bases at V and 6 bases at J; junction bases unmatched: 6. In germline, CDR1 is LGHNA, CDR2 YNFKEQ. The CDR3 sequence is 17 residues long. DNA of the CDR3: TGTGCCAGCAGCCAAGAAACTAGCGGGGGAGGCGCCGGGGAGCTGTTTTTT. Translation: CASSQETSGGGAGELFF.

The chain is built from TRBV29-1 and TRBJ1-1; possibly TRBD1 for D (6 bases). Trimming stripped 2 bases from V and 5 bases from J, with 12 bases between. The germline gives CDR1 SQVTM, CDR2 ANQGSEA. The CDR3 is made up of 13 amino acids. The CDR3 region has the DNA TGCAGCGTTGAAAGAGGGGGAAGGACTGAAGCTTTCTTT. As protein: CSVERGGRTEAFF. Based on the CDR3 plus reference TRBV29-1 and TRBJ1-1, the full variable domain is SAVISQKPSRDICQRGTSLTIQCQVDSQVTMMFWYRQQPGQSLTLIATANQGSEATYESGFVIDKFPISRPNLTFSTLTVSNMSPEDSSIYLCSVERGGRTEAFFGQGTRLTVV.

The V and J genes are TRBV10-3 and TRBJ2-7; 8 bases fit TRBD1. The CDR3 has 15 amino acids. J was trimmed by 4 bases and V by 6 bases; bases with no gene match: 11. The germline V gene encodes CDR1 ENHRY and CDR2 SYGVKD. The CDR3 DNA reads TGTGCCATCAGCCAAAGGACAGGGAGACCTTACGAGCAGTACTTC. Translation: CAISQRTGRPYEQYF.

The gene calls are TRBV14 and TRBJ2-7; 8 bases are shared with TRBD2. V gave up 6 bases and J gave up 0 bases; unmatched junction bases: 4. Germline assignment: CDR1 SGHDN and CDR2 FVKESK. The CDR3 totals 14 residues. CDR3 sequence (DNA): TGTGCCAGCAGTCTCAGCGGGAGCTCCTACGAGCAGTACTTC. Translated: CASSLSGSSYEQYF.

With regard to this clone: Other DNA variants within this sample encode the same CDR3. This chain connects TRBV4-2 to TRBJ1-1; D gene uncertain. Trimming cost V 4 bases and J 3 bases, with 12 bases left between them. The CDR3 spans 14 residues. Per germline, CDR1 LGHNA and CDR2 YNFKEQ. Here the CDR3 reads CASSPVGLDTEAFF. The CDR3 DNA sequence: TGTGCCAGCAGCCCCGTAGGACTGGACACTGAAGCTTTCTTT.

The chain couples TRBV4-3 to TRBJ1-2, with 9 bases identical to TRBD1. J gave up 5 bases and V 0 bases, and 4 bases lay outside the gene matches. Germline lookup yields CDR1 LGHNA and CDR2 YSLEER. This CDR3 region has 15 residues. The CDR3 here is CASSQDGQGMYGYTF. The CDR3 nucleotides are TGCGCCAGCAGCCAAGATGGACAGGGGATGTATGGCTACACCTTC.

The chain uses TRBV5-1 and TRBJ2-4; 9 bases match TRBD1. The CDR3 totals 16 residues. CDR1 SGHRS and CDR2 YFSETQ come from the germline V gene. The junction had 5 bases not matched to a gene; V was cut back by 0 bases and J by 4 bases. CDR3 coding DNA: TGCGCCAGCAGCTTGGGAGGACAGGGGATGAAAAACATTCAGTACTTC. It is translated as CASSLGGQGMKNIQYF.

The CDR3 loop is CASSTLAGLYEQYF. DNA of the CDR3: TGTGCCAGCAGCACTCTAGCGGGCCTCTACGAGCAGTACTTC. V usage is TRBV7-2 and J usage is TRBJ2-7; TRBD2 matches 8 bases. V was pared by 5 bases and J by 3 bases, with 6 bases of the junction left unmatched. CDR3 length: 14 amino acids. Germline lookup yields CDR1 SGHTA and CDR2 FQGNSA. Looking up the rest from reference TRBV7-2 and TRBJ2-7 gives the full variable domain: GAGVSQSPSNKVTEKGKDVELRCDPISGHTALYWYRQSLGQGLEFLIYFQGNSAPDKSGLPSDRFSAERTGGSVSTLTIQRTQQEDSAVYLCASSTLAGLYEQYFGPGTRLTVT.

V usage is TRBV6-1 and J usage is TRBJ2-1, with 7 bases identical to TRBD1. V lost 8 bases to trimming and J lost 8 bases; unmatched junction nucleotides: 9. CDR1 and CDR2 (germline): MNHNS, SASEGT. The length of the CDR3 is 13 residues. The CDR3 here is CASEGQVIDEQFF. The CDR3 DNA follows: TGTGCCAGCGAAGGACAGGTTATTGATGAGCAGTTCTTC.

This chain uses TRBV6-1 with TRBJ2-3, with 7 bases lining up with TRBD2. This CDR3 region has 15 residues. J lost 0 bases, V lost 3 bases, and 3 bases had no gene match. Germline CDR1 reads MNHNS; CDR2 reads SASEGT. Here the CDR3 reads CASSDGLGSTDTQYF. CDR3 sequence (DNA): TGTGCCAGCAGTGATGGACTAGGAAGCACAGATACGCAGTATTTT.

This chain joins TRBV18 and TRBJ1-3; weak D call: TRBD1 (5 bases). V was cut by 4 bases and J by 0 bases, with 19 bases left in between. There are 18 residues in the CDR3. CDR1 is KGHSH and CDR2 is LQKENI in the germline V gene. For the CDR3, the DNA is TGTGCCAGCTCACTTTTCTCCTGGGACTCGAGCTCTGGAAACACCATATATTTT. Its protein product is CASSLFSWDSSSGNTIYF.

The chain joins TRBV30 to TRBJ2-2, with D hard to call. The CDR3 is 14 residues long. Germline V lookup: CDR1 GTSNPN, CDR2 SVGIG (reference sequence). V was clipped by 3 bases and J by 7 bases, with 15 bases between them. The CDR3 DNA is TGTGCCTGGAGCGGTCTAGATCCTGGCGGGGAGCTGTTTTTT. Protein: CAWSGLDPGGELFF.

The rearrangement uses TRBV11-1 and TRBJ2-7; TRBD1 matches at 9 bases. The CDR3 sequence is 16 residues long. The germline V gene encodes CDR1 SGHAT and CDR2 FQDESV (reference sequence). Trimming took 5 bases from V and 7 from J; bases not matched to a gene: 15. The CDR3 nucleotides are TGTGCCAGCAGCGGTTCCGGGACAGGGCCCCGTCGGGAGCAGTACTTC. Protein: CASSGSGTGPRREQYF.

The chain links TRBV29-1 to TRBJ1-2, with D perhaps TRBD1 (5 bases). Germline V CDR1 and CDR2: SQVTM, ANQGSEA. This CDR3 contains 13 residues. Trimming stripped 7 bases from V and 0 bases from J, with 12 bases between. CDR3 amino acids: CSATAGSNYGYTF. The DNA of the CDR3 is TGCAGCGCCACTGCAGGGTCTAACTATGGCTACACCTTC.

V gene TRBV19 combines with J gene TRBJ1-2; no definite D call. The CDR3 runs 10 residues. Trimming pared 8 bases from V and 4 bases from J, leaving 5 bases between. CDR1 is LNHDA, CDR2 SQIVND, per germline (reference sequence). CDR3 DNA: TGTGCCAGTTCCTCCTATGGCTACACCTTC. Its protein is CASSSYGYTF.

V and J are TRBV18 and TRBJ1-1; 7 nucleotides align to TRBD1. Germline V gene sequence: CDR1 KGHSH, CDR2 LQKENI. After removal of 11 bases from V and 4 bases from J, the junction contained 7 bases not matched to a gene. The CDR3 is 12 amino acids. CDR3 DNA sequence: TGTGCCTCCGACCCAGGGGGCACTGAAGCTTTCTTT. The encoded protein is CASDPGGTEAFF.

V usage is TRBV2 and J usage is TRBJ2-2; 11 nucleotides line up with TRBD2. The CDR3 runs 14 residues. V lost 3 bases to trimming and J lost 9 bases; unmatched junction nucleotides: 3. The germline V gene has CDR1 SNHLY and CDR2 FYNNEI. The CDR3 nucleotides are TGTGCCAGCAGTGAGGGACTAGCGGCGTGGGAGCTGTTTTTT. Translated: CASSEGLAAWELFF.

This chain uses TRBV19 with TRBJ2-1; D possibly corresponds to TRBD1 (5 bases). Deletions cut 2 bases from V and 3 bases from J, with 8 bases between. Germline values: CDR1 LNHDA, CDR2 SQIVND (reference sequence). The CDR3 extends over 14 amino acids. Here the CDR3 reads CASSIQGNYNEQFF. The CDR3 DNA sequence: TGTGCCAGTAGTATACAGGGCAACTACAATGAGCAGTTCTTC.

This chain connects TRBV10-3 to TRBJ2-7; perhaps TRBD2 as D (5 bases). V shed 3 bases and J shed 3 bases, with 18 bases lying between them. Per the germline V gene, CDR1 is ENHRY and CDR2 is SYGVKD. The CDR3 has 16 amino acids. For the CDR3, the DNA is TGTGCCATCAGTGACCTCGGAGAGGGAGTTGGCTACGAGCAGTACTTC. This encodes CAISDLGEGVGYEQYF.

This chain uses TRBV10-3 with TRBJ2-7; D may be TRBD2 (6 bases). The germline V gene encodes CDR1 ENHRY and CDR2 SYGVKD. Trimming stripped 11 bases from V and 2 bases from J, with 13 bases between. The CDR3 is 12 residues long. CDR3 bases: TGTGCCTCCCGAGGGGAGGCCTACGAGCAGTACTTC. Translation gives CASRGEAYEQYF.

The chain carries TRBV5-8 and TRBJ1-1; 7 bases align to TRBD1. The CDR3 is made up of 14 amino acids. V lost 6 bases to trimming and J lost 0 bases; unmatched junction nucleotides: 5. Germline V CDR1 and CDR2: SGHTS, YDEGEE. The CDR3 sequence is CASIDRAMNTEAFF. CDR3 nucleotide sequence: TGTGCCAGCATCGACAGGGCTATGAACACTGAAGCTTTCTTT.

The rearrangement uses TRBV29-1 and TRBJ2-3; 13 nucleotides line up with TRBD2. Germline V gene sequence: CDR1 SQVTM, CDR2 ANQGSEA. With 6 bases clipped from V and 3 bases from J, the junction kept 9 bases outside the gene matches. The CDR3 spans 16 residues. The CDR3 coding sequence is TGCAGCGTCTCCATGACTAGCGGGGGGACAACAGATACGCAGTATTTT. This gives the protein CSVSMTSGGTTDTQYF.